This TCR beta chain is from a study of blood T cells in healthy people across ages. Caucasian individuals from Russia who were healthy and aged roughly 6 to 95 acted as donors. Study-level results: Long-lived donors had more naive CD4+ cells and higher diversity than aged donors. The unsorted PBMCs prevented any conclusive comparison of naive versus antigen-experienced cells. Changes in expanded clonotypes were possibly confounded, as the CMV status of donors was unknown.

The second PCR ran roughly 7 to 11 cycles with a sample-barcoded 5' primer and J-beta primers. TCRdb reprocessed the 5' RACE reads with MiXCR, giving one entry per CDR3 protein. This table has fewer than 900,000 distinct CDR3 sequences, approximately 43% appearing once. This clonotype was seen a handful of times. Its antigen is still unknown. The sequenced material came from blood. The TCR was taken from a woman in her fifties or sixties in good health.

The CDR3 loop reads CASSLGGLRRNEQFF. As DNA, the CDR3 is TGTGCCAGCAGCCTCGGAGGACTCCGGCGCAATGAGCAGTTCTTC. The chain is built from TRBV11-2 and TRBJ2-1; D is perhaps TRBD2 (5 bases). Germline assignment: CDR1 SGHAT and CDR2 FQNNGV. CDR3 length: 15 residues. V was cut by 5 bases and J by 6 bases, with 17 bases left in between.